Listed below are T cell receptor beta chains from one sample, sequenced in a study of blood T cells in healthy people across ages. MiXCR, run by TCRdb on the 5' RACE reads, gives a single entry per CDR3 protein. The table shows 580,000 or so distinct CDR3 sequences, with 47% occurring only once. Source material: blood. The receptors were sampled from an elderly man in good health. CDR3s include the opening cysteine and the closing phenylalanine or tryptophan. The order of the fields is D gene, CDR3 length, V gene, J gene, clone size, CDR3 DNA, CDR3 protein. The D gene is left open where the match is weak. Size values are once, few and many counts, or a class for expanded clones, and some rows have none.

>NA|16|TRBV20-1|TRBJ2-3|NA
TGCAGTGCTAGAGATATCCCGGGACCAAGCACAGATACGCAGTATTTT
CSARDIPGPSTDTQYF
>NA|13|TRBV20-1|TRBJ1-2|few
TGCAGTGCCCCGACAGGCCTCCTCTATGGCTACACCTTC
CSAPTGLLYGYTF
>NA|16|TRBV6-5|TRBJ1-4|few
TGTGCCAGCAGTTACTCATTCCCAGGGGAGAATGAAAAACTGTTTTTT
CASSYSFPGENEKLFF
>NA|12|TRBV29-1|TRBJ2-7|NA
TGCAGCGTTGAAGTCCCCCCCTACGAGCAGTACTTC
CSVEVPPYEQYF
>TRBD2|16|TRBV11-2|TRBJ2-1|NA
TGTGCCAGCAGCCCCGCAGCTAGCGGGAGGGCTGGTGAGCAGTTCTTC
CASSPAASGRAGEQFF
>TRBD2|16|TRBV11-2|TRBJ2-1|NA
TGTGCCAGCAGCTTAGAAATTAGCGGGATCTACAATGAGCAGTTCTTC
CASSLEISGIYNEQFF
>NA|13|TRBV30|TRBJ2-7|NA
TGTGCCTATATTGGCCAGGCCTCCTACGAGCAGTACTTC
CAYIGQASYEQYF
>NA|14|TRBV29-1|TRBJ2-2|NA
TGCAGCGTGGCAACGGCGGAGAACACCGGGGAGCTGTTTTTT
CSVATAENTGELFF
>NA|16|TRBV4-1|TRBJ2-3|NA
TGCGCCAGCAGCACCCTTCGGCTAGATCGGACAGATACGCAGTATTTT
CASSTLRLDRTDTQYF
>NA|14|TRBV27|TRBJ2-5|NA
TGTGCCAGCAGTCCCTGGGGGCAGGGGGAGGAGCAGTACTTC
CASSPWGQGEEQYF
>NA|14|TRBV12-5|TRBJ2-3|few
TGTGCTAGTGGTTTAGGGAGCGGCACAGATACGCAGTATTTT
CASGLGSGTDTQYF
>TRBD2|17|TRBV10-2|TRBJ2-5|few
TGCGCCAGCGCGAATACCCGGACTAGCGGGGGGACTGGTACCCAGTACTTC
CASANTRTSGGTGTQYF
>TRBD2|15|TRBV7-2|TRBJ2-7|once
TGTGCCAGCAGCTTTTTAGCGGGGAGCTCCTACGAGCAGTACTTC
CASSFLAGSSYEQYF
>NA|14|TRBV10-3|TRBJ2-1|NA
TGTGCCATCACCCGCCAGGCGGACCACCGTGAGCAGTTCTTC
CAITRQADHREQFF
>NA|15|TRBV20-1|TRBJ2-1|NA
TGCAGTGCTCCGGGGCCCCCAGCCTCCTACAATGAGCAGTTCTTC
CSAPGPPASYNEQFF
>NA|13|TRBV7-9|TRBJ2-5|NA
TGTGCCAGCTTACTCGCAGGGCAAGAGACCCAGTACTTC
CASLLAGQETQYF
>TRBD2|15|TRBV3-1|TRBJ2-7|few
TGTGCCAGCAGCCGCAGGACTAGCGGGACGTACGAGCAGTACTTC
CASSRRTSGTYEQYF
>NA|15|TRBV4-3|TRBJ2-7|NA
TGCGCCAGCAGCCAAGAATGGCAAGGAACCTACGAGCAGTACTTC
CASSQEWQGTYEQYF